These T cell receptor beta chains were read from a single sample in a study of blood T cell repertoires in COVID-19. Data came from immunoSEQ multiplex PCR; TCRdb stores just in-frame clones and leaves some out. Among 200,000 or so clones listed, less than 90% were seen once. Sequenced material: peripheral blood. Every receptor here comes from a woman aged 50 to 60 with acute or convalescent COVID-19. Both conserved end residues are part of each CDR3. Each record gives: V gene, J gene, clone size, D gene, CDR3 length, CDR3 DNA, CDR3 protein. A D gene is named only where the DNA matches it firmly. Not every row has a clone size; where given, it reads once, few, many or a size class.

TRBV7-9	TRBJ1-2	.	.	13	TGTGCCAGCAGCTTTCCGGGTCACTATGGCTACACCTTC	CASSFPGHYGYTF
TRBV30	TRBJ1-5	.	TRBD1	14	TGTGCCTGGAGAGACAGGGGGTTCGGGCAGCCCCAGCATTTT	CAWRDRGFGQPQHF
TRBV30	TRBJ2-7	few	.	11	TGTGCCTGGAAACTATCCTACGAGCAGTACTTC	CAWKLSYEQYF
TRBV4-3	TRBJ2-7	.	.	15	TGCGCCAGCAGCCAAGATTTAAACCCAGGGGACGAGCAGTACTTC	CASSQDLNPGDEQYF
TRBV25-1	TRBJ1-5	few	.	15	TGTGCCAGCAGGTCTAGCGGGGCAGGCTTTCAGCCCCAGCATTTT	CASRSSGAGFQPQHF
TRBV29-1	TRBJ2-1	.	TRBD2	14	TGCAGCGTCCCTCCGGGACTAGCGATTAATGAGCAGTTCTTC	CSVPPGLAINEQFF
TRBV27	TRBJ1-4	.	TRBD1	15	TGTGCCAGCAGGCCCCGGGACAGACCGAATGAAAAACTGTTTTTT	CASRPRDRPNEKLFF
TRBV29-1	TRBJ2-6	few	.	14	TGCAGCGTTGGAGGTAGCTCTGGGGCCAACGTCCTGACTTTC	CSVGGSSGANVLTF
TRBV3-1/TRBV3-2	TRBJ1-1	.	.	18	TGTGCCAGCAGCCAAGTTTGGAAAAGGACTCGGGAGAACACTGAAGCTTTCTTT	CASSQVWKRTRENTEAFF
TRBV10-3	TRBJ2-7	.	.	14	TGTGCCATCAGTGGTGCGGGCCGCTTCTACGAGCAGTACTTC	CAISGAGRFYEQYF
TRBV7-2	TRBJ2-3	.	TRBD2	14	TGTGCCAGCAACCGGGGGGGGGACACAGATACGCAGTATTTT	CASNRGGDTDTQYF
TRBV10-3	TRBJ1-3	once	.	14	TGTGCCATCAGTGACGCGGTCAGACCTGACACCATATATTTT	CAISDAVRPDTIYF
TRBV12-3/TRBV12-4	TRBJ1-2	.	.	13	TGTGCCACCTCAGTAGGAGTTTCGGCGGGCTACACCTTC	CATSVGVSAGYTF
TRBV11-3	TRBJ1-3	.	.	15	TGTGCCAGCAGCTTCGCTCCCCTAGCTGGAAACACCATATATTTT	CASSFAPLAGNTIYF
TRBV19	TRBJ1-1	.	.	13	TGTGCCAGTAGGGTGGCAGGGCCCACTGAAGCTTTCTTT	CASRVAGPTEAFF
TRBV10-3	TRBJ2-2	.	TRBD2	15	TGTGCCATCAGTGAGCCCGCCGGGGGGACCGGGGAGCTGTTTTTT	CAISEPAGGTGELFF
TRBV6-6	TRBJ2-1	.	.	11	TGTGCCGTCGGCCGGGAGCATGAGCAGTTCTTC	CAVGREHEQFF
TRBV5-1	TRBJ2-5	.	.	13	TGCGCCAGCAGCAGTCTGACAGACAAGACCCAGTACTTC	CASSSLTDKTQYF
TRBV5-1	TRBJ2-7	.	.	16	TGCGCCAGCAGCTTGGTAAGGGGTCGACTCTCCTACGAGCAGTACTTC	CASSLVRGRLSYEQYF
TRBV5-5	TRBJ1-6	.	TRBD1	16	TGTGCCAGCAGCTTGGCCGCGACAGGGAGTAATTCACCCCTCCACTTT	CASSLAATGSNSPLHF
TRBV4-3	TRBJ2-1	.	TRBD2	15	TGCGCCAGCAGCCAATCACTAGCGGGAGCTGGTGAGCAGTTCTTC	CASSQSLAGAGEQFF
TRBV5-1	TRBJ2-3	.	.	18	TGCGCCAGCACCCGGGTCCCCCGGGGAAAAACCTTGGCAGATACGCAGTATTTT	CASTRVPRGKTLADTQYF
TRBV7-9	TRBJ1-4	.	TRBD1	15	TGTGCCAGCAGCACCCGACAGGGGGCGGATGAAAAACTGTTTTTT	CASSTRQGADEKLFF
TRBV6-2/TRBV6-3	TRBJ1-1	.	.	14	TGTGCCAGCAGTTACGAGGCAACGAACACTGAAGCTTTCTTT	CASSYEATNTEAFF
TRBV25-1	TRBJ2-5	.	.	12	TGTGCCAGCAGTGACCCAAAAGAGACCCAGTACTTC	CASSDPKETQYF
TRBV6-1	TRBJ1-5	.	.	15	TGTGCCAGCAGTTTTACTCGGGGGGTCAATCAGCCCCAGCATTTT	CASSFTRGVNQPQHF
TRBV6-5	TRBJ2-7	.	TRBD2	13	TGTGCCAGCACCCCCCTAGCGGGGGGATCAGTGTACTTC	CASTPLAGGSVYF
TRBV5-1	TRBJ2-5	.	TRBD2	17	TGCGCCAGCAGCTTGGTTCCCCTAGCGGGAGGAGGAGAGACCCAGTACTTC	CASSLVPLAGGGETQYF
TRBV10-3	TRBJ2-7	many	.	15	TGTGCCATCAGTGGCTACAGGGCCATCTCCTACGAGCAGTACTTC	CAISGYRAISYEQYF
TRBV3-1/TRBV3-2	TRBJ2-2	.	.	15	TGTGCCAGCAGCCATCGGCACTCGAGCGCCGGGGAGCTGTTTTTT	CASSHRHSSAGELFF
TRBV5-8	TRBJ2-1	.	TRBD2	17	TGTGCCAGCAGCTTGGTCGCGGCTAGCGGGGCATACAATGAGCAGTTCTTC	CASSLVAASGAYNEQFF
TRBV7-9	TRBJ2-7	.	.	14	TGTGCCAGCAGCTTATTAGAGGGCTCCTACGAGCAGTACTTC	CASSLLEGSYEQYF
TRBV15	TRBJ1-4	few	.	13	TGTGCCACCAGCGCACAGGGAAAAGAAAAACTGTTTTTT	CATSAQGKEKLFF
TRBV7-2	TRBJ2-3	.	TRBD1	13	TGTGCCAGCAGCACCCTGACAGGGGATACGCAGTATTTT	CASSTLTGDTQYF
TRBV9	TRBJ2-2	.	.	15	TGTGCCAGCAGCGCAAGGACTATCGACACCGGGGAGCTGTTTTTT	CASSARTIDTGELFF
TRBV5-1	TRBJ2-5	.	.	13	TGCGCCAGCAGCCTCAGGTACCAAGAGACCCAGTACTTC	CASSLRYQETQYF
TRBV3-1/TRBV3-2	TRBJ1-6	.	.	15	TGTGCCAGCAGCCAAGAGTCAACGGATAATTCACCCCTCCACTTT	CASSQESTDNSPLHF
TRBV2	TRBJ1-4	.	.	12	TGTGCCACGGGACATCCTGTTGAAAAACTGTTTTTT	CATGHPVEKLFF
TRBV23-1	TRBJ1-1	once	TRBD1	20	TGCGCCAGCAGTCCCTTTGGGACAGGGGAATGGGGAGATGAAAACACTGAAGCTTTCTTT	CASSPFGTGEWGDENTEAFF
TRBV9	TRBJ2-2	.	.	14	TGTGCCAGCAGCAAACAGGGCGGTACCGGGGAGCTGTTTTTT	CASSKQGGTGELFF
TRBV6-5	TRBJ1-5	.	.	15	TGTGCCAGCAGGATCCAGGGAAATAGCAATCAGCCCCAGCATTTT	CASRIQGNSNQPQHF
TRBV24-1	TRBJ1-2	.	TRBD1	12	TGTGCCACCAGGGGACAGGGAGATGGCTACACCTTC	CATRGQGDGYTF
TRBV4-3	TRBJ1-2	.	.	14	TGCGCCAGCAGCCAAACAGGGAGTTACTATGGCTACACCTTC	CASSQTGSYYGYTF
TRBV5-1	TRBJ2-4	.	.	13	TGCGCCAGCAGCCCTCCCGACTCGGACATTCAGTACTTC	CASSPPDSDIQYF
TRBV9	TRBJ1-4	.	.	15	TGTGCCAGCAGCGAACAGACATCAACTAATGAAAAACTGTTTTTT	CASSEQTSTNEKLFF
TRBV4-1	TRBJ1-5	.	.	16	TGCGCCAGCAGCCAAGTCGGGCAGGGGAGTATTCAGCCCCAGCATTTT	CASSQVGQGSIQPQHF
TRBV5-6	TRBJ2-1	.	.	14	TGTGCCAGCAGCTCAGGACAGCCGTACAATGAGCAGTTCTTC	CASSSGQPYNEQFF
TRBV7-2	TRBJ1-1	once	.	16	TGTGCCAGCAGCTTAATATACGGGCAGGGAAACACTGAAGCTTTCTTT	CASSLIYGQGNTEAFF
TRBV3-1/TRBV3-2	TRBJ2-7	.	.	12	TGTGCCAGCAGCCAAGATGCGCGCGAGCAGTACTTC	CASSQDAREQYF
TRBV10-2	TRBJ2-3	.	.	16	TGCGCCAGCAGTGACTTATCCTGGCCTTTCACAGATACGCAGTATTTT	CASSDLSWPFTDTQYF
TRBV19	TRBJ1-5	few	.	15	TGTGCCAGTATCGTGACAGGTGGGTCCAATCAGCCCCAGCATTTT	CASIVTGGSNQPQHF
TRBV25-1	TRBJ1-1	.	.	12	TGTGCCAGCAGGGACTTGGGCACTGAAGCTTTCTTT	CASRDLGTEAFF